This T cell receptor (beta chain) was captured in a study of T cell responses to AZD1222 COVID-19 vaccine. V lost 0 bases to trimming and J lost 4 bases, with 15 bases between them. This CDR3 is 17 amino acids long. The germline CDR1 and CDR2 sequences are LGHDT and YNNKEL (reference sequence). Produced via immunoSEQ multiplex PCR; TCRdb's table is partial and in-frame only. Among 75,000 to 95,000 clones, approximately 90% were seen once, and the ten largest hold under 7.5%. This clonotype was sampled from an adult in good health. This chain connects TRBV3-1 (or the pseudogene TRBV3-2) to TRBJ2-2; either TRBD1 or TRBD2 may supply D (5 bases each). The sample in question was peripheral blood, obtained on day 0 of MenACWY control vaccination. The CDR3 spells CASSQDTELGGTGELFF. The CDR3 coding sequence is TGTGCCAGCAGCCAAGATACGGAGCTTGGGGGCACCGGGGAGCTGTTTTTT.